This TCR beta chain appears in the sequencing data of a study of identical twins. CDR3 length equals 14 residues. The germline V gene has CDR1 LGHDT and CDR2 YNNKEL (reference sequence). Deletions cut 1 base from V and 7 bases from J, with 8 bases between. Unique molecular identifiers were present on the cDNA, which also gained a universal primer site by template switching. TCRdb fed the 5' RACE reads into MiXCR, producing one record per CDR3 protein. The sample has 1.5 million to 2 million distinct CDR3 sequences; about 31% are singletons. Details on this clonotype: Its antigen is as yet unknown.

Points from the study as a whole: High-abundance cord blood beta clonotypes had fewer insertions; memory repertoires showed none. Twins shared out-of-frame alpha sequences with excess low generation probability. For zero-insertion analyses, partial confounding could come from invariant MAIT and iNKT cells.

What was sequenced was cord blood. The receptor comes from a newborn girl in good health. This chain connects TRBV3-1 to TRBJ1-6, with D possibly TRBD1 on 5 matching bases. The CDR3 loop reads CASSQVGGNSPLHF. DNA of the CDR3: TGTGCCAGCAGCCAAGTGGGGGGGAATTCACCCCTCCACTTT.